The source of this T cell receptor (beta chain) is a study of tumor-infiltrating lymphocytes in primary liver carcinoma. Overall study context: Sample counts of productive TCRbeta reads spanned roughly 3.65 to 8 million; these counts were similar across tissue types. Study conclusions and caveats: Compared with blood, tumor repertoires held significantly more in their top 250 clones.

The CDR3 contains 14 residues. CDR1 is SQVTM, CDR2 ANQGSEA, per germline. In regard to this clonotype: What it recognizes is unknown. At one end, the junction sequence differs from germline, possibly due to a read error.

Scientists recovered RNA and DNA together from around 18-30 mg of unsorted bulk tissue. Patients showed chronic HBV infection and an absence of prior treatment. Making TCR beta cDNA involved approximately 0.5 ug total RNA and a constant-region primer. A slightly modified ARM-PCR protocol with three nested multiplex PCR rounds produced these TCR beta libraries. TRBV1-TRBV30 forward primers paired with a C-beta reverse primer drove the first two PCR rounds, about 10 cycles each. TCRdb re-called the multiplex PCR reads with MiXCR, one entry per CDR3 protein. This table has about 210,000 distinct CDR3 sequences, over 80% appearing once.

The specimen sequenced was tumor tissue from primary liver carcinoma. This chain links TRBV29-1 with TRBJ2-2; TRBD1 agrees at 12 bases. The origin of this receptor is a man aged 35 to 55 with primary liver carcinoma and hepatitis B virus infection. The CDR3 DNA sequence: TGCATCGTTGAGGGACAGGGGGCGCCCGGGGAGCTGTTGTTT. Protein sequence: CIVEGQGAPGELLF.